This T cell receptor beta chain derives from a study of T cell responses to AZD1222 COVID-19 vaccine. This CDR3 contains 14 residues. Germline V gives CDR1 MNHEY, CDR2 SVGAGI. Trimming took off 7 bases at V and 7 bases at J, with 17 bases between the two ends. The data were produced by immunoSEQ multiplex PCR, yet TCRdb's version contains in-frame clones alone and is incomplete. The sample lists 130,000 or so clones; less than 95% were seen once. The chain carries TRBV6-5 and TRBJ1-5, with TRBD1 as a possible D gene (5 bases). This receptor was obtained from an adult in good health. Sequencing was performed on peripheral blood, taken on day 0 of AZD1222 vaccination. Written as DNA, the CDR3 is TGTGCCAGCACTGGGCAGGGACGAGGACAGCCCCAGCATTTT. It is translated as CASTGQGRGQPQHF.